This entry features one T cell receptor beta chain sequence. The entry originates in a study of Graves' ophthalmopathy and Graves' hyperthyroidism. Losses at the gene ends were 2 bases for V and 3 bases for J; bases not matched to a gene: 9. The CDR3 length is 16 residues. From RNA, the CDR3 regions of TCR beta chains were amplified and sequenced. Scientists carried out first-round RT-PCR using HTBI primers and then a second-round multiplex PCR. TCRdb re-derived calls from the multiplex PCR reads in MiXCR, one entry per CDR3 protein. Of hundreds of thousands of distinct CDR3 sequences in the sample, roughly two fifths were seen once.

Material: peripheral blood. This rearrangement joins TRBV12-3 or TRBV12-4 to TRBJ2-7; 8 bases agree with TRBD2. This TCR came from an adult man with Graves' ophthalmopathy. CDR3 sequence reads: CASSLWASGLGYEQYF. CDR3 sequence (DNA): TGTGCCAGCAGTTTATGGGCTAGCGGGCTTGGCTACGAGCAGTACTTC.